The next 6 T cell receptor beta chains were all read from a single sample in a study of Ad26.COV2.S vaccination and SARS-CoV-2 variants. Treatment defined: about 20 received Ad26.COV2.S at low or high dose, single or two shots; roughly five received placebo; per-sample allocation not given. Collection of samples fell on day 63 after the first vaccine or placebo injection. Profiled with immunoSEQ multiplex PCR; TCRdb holds only in-frame clones, not every one. The table records 450,000 to 550,000 clones, about 91% of them present only once. This specimen was peripheral blood, taken in a trial of Ad26.COV2.S vaccine versus placebo. These receptors all come from a person aged 18-60 years who received the Ad26.COV2.S COVID-19 vaccine or a placebo.

This chain joins TRBV4-2 and TRBJ2-5, with 7 bases aligning to TRBD2. The CDR3 extends over 14 amino acids. The junction had 3 bases not matched to a gene; V was cut back by 0 bases and J by 5 bases. Per germline, CDR1 LGHNA and CDR2 YNFKEQ. Here the CDR3 DNA reads TGTGCCAGCAGCCAAGATCGTAGCGGGGAGACCCAGTACTTC. It encodes CASSQDRSGETQYF.

The V call is TRBV5-1, the J call TRBJ1-2, with TRBD1 matching 7 bases. CDR3 length equals 14 residues. CDR1 is SGHRS and CDR2 is YFSETQ in the germline V gene. J was trimmed by 4 bases and V by 4 bases; bases with no gene match: 7. In DNA form, the CDR3 reads TGCGCCAGCAGCCCCCAAGGACAGGTCTATGGCTACACCTTC. Its protein product is CASSPQGQVYGYTF. The variable domain in full, with the rest retrieved from reference TRBV5-1 and TRBJ1-2, is KAGVTQTPRYLIKTRGQQVTLSCSPISGHRSVSWYQQTPGQGLQFLFEYFSETQRNKGNFPGRFSGRQFSNSRSEMNVSTLELGDSALYLCASSPQGQVYGYTFGSGTRLTVV.

V and J are TRBV7-2 and TRBJ2-3; D might be TRBD1 (6 bases). This CDR3 is built from 13 residues. Germline V gene lookup returns CDR1 SGHTA and CDR2 FQGNSA. V dropped 8 bases and J dropped 0 bases, with 9 bases sitting between them. This CDR3 is CASAGQSTDTQYF. In DNA, the CDR3 is TGTGCCAGCGCCGGACAGAGCACAGATACGCAGTATTTT.

V gene TRBV11-3 combines with J gene TRBJ2-2; 9 bases align to TRBD2. This CDR3 contains 15 residues. J lost 5 bases, V lost 3 bases, and 4 bases had no gene match. Germline V gene data show CDR1 as SGHNT and CDR2 as YENEEA. This CDR3 is CASSFGGRETGELFF. The CDR3, as DNA: TGTGCCAGCAGCTTCGGCGGGAGGGAAACCGGGGAGCTGTTTTTT.

This sequence joins TRBV18 and TRBJ2-7; 14 nucleotides line up with TRBD2. The V segment lost 6 bases and the J segment 2 bases; nucleotides outside the gene matches: 0. The germline V gene has CDR1 KGHSH and CDR2 LQKENI. This CDR3 is 14 amino acids long. DNA for the CDR3: TGTGCCAGCTCGACTAGCGGGGGGGCCTACGAGCAGTACTTC. Translation: CASSTSGGAYEQYF.

The chain employs TRBV7-2 and TRBJ2-7, with TRBD2 as a possible D gene (6 bases). Germline CDR1 is SGHTA and CDR2 is FQGNSA. This CDR3 has 13 residues. V lost 3 bases and J lost 4, with 10 bases in between. CDR3 nucleotides: TGTGCCAGCAGCTTTGGAGGGGCTTACGAGCAGTACTTC. Its protein is CASSFGGAYEQYF.